Detailed here is one T cell receptor beta chain. Its antigen remains unknown. This CDR3 has 14 residues. Trimming took off 2 bases at V and 4 bases at J, with 10 bases between the two ends. Germline CDR1 SGHTA, CDR2 FQGTGA. This specimen comes from a study of T cell responses to AZD1222 COVID-19 vaccine. The study's findings and limits: In all cases, repertoires were sampled only after the peak T cell response. Variant regions that are unmutated are reportedly the target of nearly half of spike-specific TCRs. Of the AZD1222 recipients, only 5 or 6 were seropositive at baseline.

Generated by immunoSEQ multiplex PCR, the TCRdb table keeps only in-frame clones and is missing some. The sample lists about 130,000 clones, about nine tenths occurring once. The TCR sequence derives from an adult in good health. Sequenced here: peripheral blood, sampled on day 0 of AZD1222 vaccination. V usage is TRBV7-3 and J usage is TRBJ2-3; D possibly matches TRBD1 or TRBD2 (6 bases each). This chain's CDR3 is CASSLSGAADTQYF. In DNA, the CDR3 is TGTGCCAGCAGCTTATCGGGGGCGGCAGATACGCAGTATTTT.